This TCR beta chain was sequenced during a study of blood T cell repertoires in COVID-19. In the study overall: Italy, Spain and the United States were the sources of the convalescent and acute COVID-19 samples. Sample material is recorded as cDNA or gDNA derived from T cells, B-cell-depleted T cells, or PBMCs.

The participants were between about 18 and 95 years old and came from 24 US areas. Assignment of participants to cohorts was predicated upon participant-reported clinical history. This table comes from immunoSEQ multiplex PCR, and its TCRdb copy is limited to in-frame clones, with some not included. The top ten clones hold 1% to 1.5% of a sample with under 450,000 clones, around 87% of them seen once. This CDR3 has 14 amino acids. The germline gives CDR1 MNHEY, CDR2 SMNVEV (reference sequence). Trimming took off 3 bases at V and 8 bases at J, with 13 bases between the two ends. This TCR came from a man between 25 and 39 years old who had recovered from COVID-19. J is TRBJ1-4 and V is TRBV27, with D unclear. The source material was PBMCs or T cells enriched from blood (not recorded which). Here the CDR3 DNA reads TGTGCCAGCAGTTTCAGAGGGTGGGGAGAAAAACTGTTTTTT. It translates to CASSFRGWGEKLFF.